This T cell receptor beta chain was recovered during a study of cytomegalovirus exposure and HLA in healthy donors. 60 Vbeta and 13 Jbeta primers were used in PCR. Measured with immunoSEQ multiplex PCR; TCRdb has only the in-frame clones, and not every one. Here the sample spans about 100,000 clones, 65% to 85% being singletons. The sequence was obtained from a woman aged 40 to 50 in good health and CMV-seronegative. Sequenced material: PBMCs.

In DNA form, the CDR3 reads TGTGCCAGCAGTCTGATACTAGACCCCAGTGAGCAGTTCTTC. This codes for CASSLILDPSEQFF. The chain couples TRBV27 to TRBJ2-1; D is possibly TRBD2 (5 bases). The CDR3 loop spans 14 amino acids. Germline CDR1 is MNHEY and CDR2 is SMNVEV (reference sequence). V shed 5 bases and J shed 9 bases, with 17 bases lying between them.